These T cell receptor beta chains were read from a single sample in a study of T cells after yellow fever vaccination. TCRdb re-derived calls from the 5' RACE reads in MiXCR, one entry per CDR3 protein. The data contain some 350,000 distinct CDR3 sequences, 6% to 8% of them seen just once; the ten biggest clones take up about 15%. This specimen consisted of PBMCs, obtained 5 days after the yellow fever booster vaccination. The receptors originated from a man aged 25-45 years who received the YFV17D yellow fever vaccine. Both conserved end residues are part of each CDR3. The D gene is left open where the match is weak. Not every row has a clone size; where given, it reads once, few, many or a size class.

size: many; J: TRBJ2-1; V: TRBV5-1; D: TRBD2; CDR3: CASSPLLGLAGGEQFF; DNA: TGCGCCAGCAGCCCTCTCCTGGGACTAGCGGGAGGTGAGCAGTTCTTC
size: .; J: TRBJ2-2; V: TRBV6-5; D: .; CDR3: CASSYSSLVGELFF; DNA: TGTGCCAGCAGTTACTCGAGTTTGGTCGGGGAGCTGTTTTTT
size: .; J: TRBJ2-1; V: TRBV7-8; D: .; CDR3: CASSPSLREEQFF; DNA: TGTGCCAGCAGCCCTTCCCTCCGCGAGGAGCAGTTCTTC
size: few; J: TRBJ2-7; V: TRBV7-8; D: .; CDR3: CASSPGKRTSYEQYF; DNA: TGTGCCAGCTCACCGGGCAAACGTACAAGCTACGAGCAGTACTTC
size: few; J: TRBJ2-7; V: TRBV12-3/TRBV12-4; D: .; CDR3: CASSSLGGAYEQYF; DNA: TGTGCCAGCAGTTCTCTAGGGGGGGCCTACGAGCAGTACTTC
size: many; J: TRBJ2-2; V: TRBV5-1; D: .; CDR3: CASSSRDTGELFF; DNA: TGCGCCAGCAGCTCGCGGGATACCGGGGAGCTGTTTTTT
size: many; J: TRBJ1-5; V: TRBV10-3; D: .; CDR3: CAISESQNQPQHF; DNA: TGTGCCATCAGTGAGTCCCAAAATCAGCCCCAGCATTTT
size: many; J: TRBJ2-7; V: TRBV6-5; D: .; CDR3: CASSYLGRGGGEQYF; DNA: TGTGCCAGCAGTTACTTGGGCAGGGGAGGGGGGGAGCAGTACTTC
size: few; J: TRBJ2-1; V: TRBV6-1; D: TRBD2; CDR3: CASSRGTSGSYEQFF; DNA: TGTGCCAGCAGCCGCGGAACTAGCGGGAGCTATGAGCAGTTCTTC
size: .; J: TRBJ1-2; V: TRBV7-9; D: TRBD1; CDR3: CASRETGELNGYTF; DNA: TGTGCCAGCAGGGAAACAGGGGAGTTGAATGGCTACACCTTC
size: few; J: TRBJ1-3; V: TRBV18; D: .; CDR3: CASSPPTVPRDSGSTIYF; DNA: TGTGCCAGCTCACCACCGACGGTTCCTAGGGACTCTGGAAGCACCATATATTTT
size: .; J: TRBJ2-1; V: TRBV12-3/TRBV12-4; D: .; CDR3: CASSLDVPSSYNEQFF; DNA: TGTGCCAGCAGTTTAGATGTCCCGAGCTCCTACAATGAGCAGTTCTTC
size: .; J: TRBJ2-1; V: TRBV10-3; D: .; CDR3: CAISETSSYNEQFF; DNA: TGTGCCATCAGTGAAACGAGCTCCTACAATGAGCAGTTCTTC
size: .; J: TRBJ2-1; V: TRBV19; D: .; CDR3: CASSTPRRSNNEQFF; DNA: TGTGCCAGTAGCACCCCCCGGCGGAGCAACAATGAGCAGTTCTTC
size: few; J: TRBJ2-7; V: TRBV13; D: TRBD2; CDR3: CASSLGRTSVASEQYF; DNA: TGTGCCAGCAGCTTAGGCCGGACTAGCGTGGCGTCCGAGCAGTACTTC
size: .; J: TRBJ2-2; V: TRBV27; D: TRBD1; CDR3: CASSTPPFRGRNTGELFF; DNA: TGTGCCAGCAGTACCCCCCCGTTCAGGGGGCGAAACACCGGGGAGCTGTTTTTT
size: .; J: TRBJ2-5; V: TRBV5-1; D: TRBD2; CDR3: CASSFAGGLETQYF; DNA: TGCGCCAGCAGCTTTGCGGGAGGTCTAGAGACCCAGTACTTC
size: many; J: TRBJ1-5; V: TRBV7-8; D: TRBD1; CDR3: CASSPDRGLSGQPQHF; DNA: TGTGCCAGCAGCCCTGACAGGGGGCTTTCGGGACAGCCCCAGCATTTT
size: .; J: TRBJ2-5; V: TRBV3-1; D: .; CDR3: CTSSRPDGTQYF; DNA: TGTACCAGCAGCCGACCCGATGGGACCCAGTACTTC
size: .; J: TRBJ2-5; V: TRBV7-2; D: .; CDR3: CASSLSRELGTQYF; DNA: TGTGCCAGCAGCTTGAGTCGGGAACTGGGGACCCAGTACTTC
size: .; J: TRBJ1-4; V: TRBV20-1; D: TRBD1; CDR3: CSARQGVDEKLFF; DNA: TGCAGTGCTAGACAGGGGGTGGATGAAAAACTGTTTTTT
size: few; J: TRBJ2-7; V: TRBV7-9; D: .; CDR3: CASSFAGAREQYF; DNA: TGTGCCAGCAGCTTTGCTGGGGCTCGGGAGCAGTACTTC
size: .; J: TRBJ2-1; V: TRBV20-1; D: TRBD2; CDR3: CSARDNETSGRFNEQFF; DNA: TGCAGTGCTAGAGATAATGAGACTAGCGGGAGGTTCAATGAGCAGTTCTTC
size: few; J: TRBJ2-3; V: TRBV30; D: .; CDR3: CAWGLTPYTQYF; DNA: TGTGCCTGGGGGTTGACTCCGTATACGCAGTATTTT
size: few; J: TRBJ2-2; V: TRBV9; D: .; CDR3: CASSEPGSDTGELFF; DNA: TGTGCCAGCAGCGAGCCAGGGTCGGACACCGGGGAGCTGTTTTTT
size: many; J: TRBJ2-7; V: TRBV7-2; D: .; CDR3: CASSALGYEQYF; DNA: TGTGCCAGCAGCGCCCTGGGCTACGAGCAGTACTTC
size: many; J: TRBJ1-4; V: TRBV12-3/TRBV12-4; D: .; CDR3: CASSLSGSSEKLFF; DNA: TGTGCCAGCAGTTTATCGGGGAGTTCTGAAAAACTGTTTTTT
size: few; J: TRBJ1-5; V: TRBV5-1; D: .; CDR3: CASSAEGGSNQPQHF; DNA: TGCGCCAGCAGCGCCGAGGGAGGGAGCAATCAGCCCCAGCATTTT
size: many; J: TRBJ2-3; V: TRBV5-1; D: .; CDR3: CASSVPSNGRDTQYF; DNA: TGCGCCAGCAGCGTCCCGAGTAACGGAAGGGATACGCAGTATTTT
size: many; J: TRBJ2-1; V: TRBV10-3; D: .; CDR3: CAIRDEGANEQFF; DNA: TGTGCCATCAGGGACGAAGGGGCTAACGAGCAGTTCTTC
size: few; J: TRBJ2-1; V: TRBV12-3/TRBV12-4; D: TRBD2; CDR3: CASSRGGFAYNEQFF; DNA: TGTGCCAGCAGTCGCGGGGGGTTCGCATACAATGAGCAGTTCTTC
size: few; J: TRBJ2-3; V: TRBV28; D: TRBD2; CDR3: CASSLQSGSADTQYF; DNA: TGTGCCAGCAGTTTGCAAAGCGGGAGTGCAGATACGCAGTATTTT
size: .; J: TRBJ2-3; V: TRBV12-3/TRBV12-4; D: TRBD2; CDR3: CASSLANSGSRTDTQYF; DNA: TGTGCCAGCAGTTTAGCCAATAGCGGGAGTCGCACAGATACGCAGTATTTT
size: many; J: TRBJ2-5; V: TRBV20-1; D: TRBD2; CDR3: CSARAEAGGSGWSQYF; DNA: TGCAGTGCTAGAGCGGAGGCGGGAGGATCGGGTTGGTCCCAGTACTTC
size: few; J: TRBJ2-7; V: TRBV27; D: .; CDR3: CASSPRGSYEQYF; DNA: TGTGCCAGCAGCCCCCGGGGGTCTTACGAGCAGTACTTC
size: .; J: TRBJ1-5; V: TRBV7-8; D: .; CDR3: CASSPLGGNQPQHF; DNA: TGTGCCAGCAGCCCGCTTGGGGGAAACCAGCCCCAGCATTTT
size: .; J: TRBJ2-7; V: TRBV7-2; D: .; CDR3: CASRLAASHEQYF; DNA: TGTGCCAGCAGATTAGCCGCTAGTCACGAGCAGTACTTC
size: many; J: TRBJ2-7; V: TRBV3-1; D: TRBD1; CDR3: CASSRDRGSYEQYF; DNA: TGTGCCAGCAGCCGGGACAGGGGATCCTACGAGCAGTACTTC
size: few; J: TRBJ2-2; V: TRBV9; D: .; CDR3: CASRRGANTGELFF; DNA: TGTGCCAGCCGCAGGGGGGCGAACACCGGGGAGCTGTTTTTT
size: .; J: TRBJ2-1; V: TRBV20-1; D: TRBD2; CDR3: CSARDLGASGREQFF; DNA: TGCAGTGCTAGAGATCTGGGGGCTAGCGGGAGGGAACAGTTCTTC
size: .; J: TRBJ2-1; V: TRBV19; D: .; CDR3: CASGGFVNEQFF; DNA: TGTGCCAGCGGAGGGTTCGTCAATGAGCAGTTCTTC
size: few; J: TRBJ2-3; V: TRBV2; D: .; CDR3: CASSETSVDTDTQYF; DNA: TGTGCCAGCAGTGAGACGAGCGTGGACACAGATACGCAGTATTTT
size: few; J: TRBJ2-2; V: TRBV20-1; D: .; CDR3: CSARFLGAGELFF; DNA: TGCAGTGCTAGATTTCTGGGGGCCGGGGAGCTGTTTTTT
size: many; J: TRBJ1-2; V: TRBV3-1; D: .; CDR3: CASSQGRNYGYTF; DNA: TGTGCCAGCAGCCAAGGCAGGAACTATGGCTACACCTTC
size: .; J: TRBJ2-1; V: TRBV7-9; D: .; CDR3: CASSLDGLGYNEQFF; DNA: TGTGCCAGCAGCTTAGATGGCCTAGGTTACAATGAGCAGTTCTTC
size: many; J: TRBJ2-7; V: TRBV7-3; D: .; CDR3: CASSTGRVREQYF; DNA: TGTGCCAGCAGTACGGGCAGGGTGCGAGAGCAGTACTTC
size: few; J: TRBJ2-3; V: TRBV5-1; D: .; CDR3: CASGRERAATDTQYF; DNA: TGCGCCAGCGGTCGGGAGCGGGCCGCCACAGATACGCAGTATTTT
size: few; J: TRBJ2-3; V: TRBV29-1; D: TRBD2; CDR3: CSVEGSGASTDTQYF; DNA: TGCAGCGTTGAGGGTAGCGGGGCTAGCACAGATACGCAGTATTTT
size: few; J: TRBJ1-1; V: TRBV6-6; D: .; CDR3: CASKQRQAGAFF; DNA: TGTGCCAGCAAACAGCGCCAGGCGGGAGCTTTCTTT
size: few; J: TRBJ2-3; V: TRBV6-5; D: .; CDR3: CASSYSKGWDTDTQYF; DNA: TGTGCCAGCAGTTACTCGAAAGGGTGGGACACAGATACGCAGTATTTT